Given below is one T cell receptor (beta chain) in context. Germline V gene sequence: CDR1 MNHEY, CDR2 SMNVEV (reference sequence). V lost 2 bases and J 2 bases, leaving 10 bases between the germline ends. The CDR3 has 15 residues. PCR was performed a second time for about 6 to 12 cycles using a sample-barcoded 5' primer and a J-beta primer mix. TCRdb reanalysed the 5' RACE reads using MiXCR and keeps one entry per CDR3 protein. The table shows 700,000 to 800,000 distinct CDR3 sequences, with about 42% occurring only once. This specimen comes from a study of blood T cells in healthy people across ages. The overall study: Template switching captured about one barcoded beta molecule per two T cells.

The origin of this receptor is a woman aged 55-70 years in good health. The chain combines TRBV27 with TRBJ1-5; D is perhaps TRBD1 (5 bases). Sequences were obtained from blood. The DNA of the CDR3 is TGTGCCAGCAGTTTACAGGGATGGGGCAATCAGCCCCAGCATTTT. Translated, it gives CASSLQGWGNQPQHF.